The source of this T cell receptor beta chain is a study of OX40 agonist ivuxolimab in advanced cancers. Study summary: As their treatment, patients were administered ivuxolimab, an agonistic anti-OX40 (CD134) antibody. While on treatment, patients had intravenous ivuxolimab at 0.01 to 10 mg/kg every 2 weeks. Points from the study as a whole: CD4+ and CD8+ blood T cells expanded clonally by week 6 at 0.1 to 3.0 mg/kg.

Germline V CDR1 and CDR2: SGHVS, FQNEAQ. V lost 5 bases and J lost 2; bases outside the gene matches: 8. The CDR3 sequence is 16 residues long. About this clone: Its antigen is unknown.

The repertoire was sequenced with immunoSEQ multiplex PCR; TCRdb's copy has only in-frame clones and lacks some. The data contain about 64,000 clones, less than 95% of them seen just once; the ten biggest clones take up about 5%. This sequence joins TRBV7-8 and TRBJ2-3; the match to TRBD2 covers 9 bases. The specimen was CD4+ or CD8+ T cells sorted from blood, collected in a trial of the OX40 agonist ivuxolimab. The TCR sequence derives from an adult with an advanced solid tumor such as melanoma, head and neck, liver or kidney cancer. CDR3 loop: CASSAGLATFTDTQYF. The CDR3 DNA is TGTGCCAGCAGCGCCGGACTAGCGACCTTCACAGATACGCAGTATTTT.